Listed below are T cell receptor beta chains from one sample, sequenced in a study of long-term antiretroviral therapy in people with HIV. The protocol was immunoSEQ multiplex PCR, while the TCRdb copy is restricted to in-frame clones and leaves out a portion. Of more than 15,000 clones listed, around 73% are singletons. This specimen consisted of unsorted PBMCs, obtained about 3.1 years after starting antiretroviral therapy. These receptor sequences come from a woman in her 40s with HIV. The CDR3 runs from the conserved cysteine through the conserved F or W. Each record gives: V gene, clone size, D gene, J gene, CDR3 protein, CDR3 DNA. A D gene is named only where the DNA matches it firmly. The size of a clone is reported for some rows only, either as once, few or many, or as a class for expanded clones.

TRBV25-1	-	-	TRBJ1-3	CASSPTSTSGNTIYF	TGTGCCAGCAGCCCCACATCGACTTCTGGAAACACCATATATTTT
TRBV18	-	TRBD1	TRBJ2-3	CASSPQIGQEAGTDTQYF	TGTGCCAGCTCACCACAAATCGGACAGGAGGCCGGTACAGATACGCAGTATTTT
TRBV4-3	-	-	TRBJ2-6	CASSQGQPDSGANVLTF	TGCGCCAGCAGCCAAGGACAGCCAGATTCTGGGGCCAACGTCCTGACTTTC
TRBV9	few	TRBD1	TRBJ1-5	CASSVGTVKQPQHF	TGTGCCAGCAGCGTGGGGACAGTAAAACAGCCCCAGCATTTT
TRBV30	-	-	TRBJ1-3	CACSPAGGLGNTIYF	TGTGCCTGCTCACCCGCGGGGGGCTTAGGAAACACCATATATTTT
TRBV4-3	-	-	TRBJ2-5	CASSQDLGPRETQYF	TGCGCCAGCAGCCAAGATCTTGGTCCCCGAGAGACCCAGTACTTC
TRBV7-2	-	TRBD2	TRBJ2-1	CASSLFGGAVNEQFF	TGTGCCAGCAGCTTATTCGGGGGGGCCGTGAATGAGCAGTTCTTC
TRBV5-1	-	-	TRBJ2-1	CASSWTFDGNEQFF	TGCGCCAGCAGCTGGACCTTCGATGGCAATGAGCAGTTCTTC
TRBV29-1	-	-	TRBJ1-2	CSGVSGGGYGYTF	TGCAGCGGTGTGTCGGGGGGCGGCTATGGCTACACCTTC
TRBV6-5	-	TRBD1	TRBJ2-7	CASSRNRGWGYEQYF	TGTGCCAGCAGTCGCAACAGGGGCTGGGGATACGAGCAGTACTTC
TRBV5-5	-	TRBD1	TRBJ1-6	CASSLEQGGLPLHF	TGTGCCAGCAGCTTGGAGCAGGGGGGGCTACCCCTCCACTTT
TRBV6-6	-	-	TRBJ2-7	CASSRRRESYEQYF	TGTGCCAGCAGTAGGCGACGCGAGTCCTACGAGCAGTACTTC
TRBV10-3	few	-	TRBJ1-2	CAISEGRTSYGYTF	TGTGCCATCAGTGAGGGACGCACGAGCTATGGCTACACCTTC
TRBV6-6	-	-	TRBJ1-1	CASSYEGSGNTEAFF	TGTGCCAGCAGTTACGAGGGTTCCGGGAACACTGAAGCTTTCTTT
TRBV11-1	few	-	TRBJ1-1	CASSLGGGRNTEAFF	TGTGCCAGCAGCTTAGGTGGGGGAAGGAACACTGAAGCTTTCTTT
TRBV30	few	-	TRBJ1-1	CAWSRAVNTEAFF	TGTGCCTGGAGCCGGGCGGTGAACACTGAAGCTTTCTTT
TRBV11-2	-	-	TRBJ2-3	CASSQDSFSDTQYF	TGTGCCAGCAGCCAGGACTCGTTCTCAGATACGCAGTATTTT
TRBV5-1	-	-	TRBJ2-1	CASSLARLGHTNEQFF	TGCGCCAGCAGCTTAGCCCGACTAGGCCATACCAATGAGCAGTTCTTC
TRBV10-3	-	TRBD1	TRBJ1-2	CAINRGGRDPNYGYTF	TGTGCCATCAACCGAGGGGGCAGAGACCCTAACTATGGCTACACCTTC
TRBV10-3	once	TRBD2	TRBJ2-3	CAISDGTSGDTDTQYF	TGTGCCATCAGTGACGGGACTAGCGGGGACACAGATACGCAGTATTTT
TRBV7-2	-	-	TRBJ1-3	CASSPAGRQGPGNTIYF	TGTGCCAGCAGCCCAGCCGGCCGCCAGGGACCTGGAAACACCATATATTTT
TRBV12-5	few	-	TRBJ2-7	CASGLFTFPPPYEQYF	TGTGCTAGTGGTTTGTTTACGTTCCCACCACCCTACGAGCAGTACTTC
TRBV7-9	few	TRBD1	TRBJ1-1	CASSHKTGLGTEAFF	TGTGCCAGCAGCCATAAGACAGGGTTGGGCACTGAAGCTTTCTTT
TRBV6-5	-	-	TRBJ1-2	CASSYRGLRGYTF	TGTGCCAGCAGTTACCGGGGTCTAAGGGGCTACACCTTC
TRBV6-1	-	-	TRBJ1-1	CASRMGQSEAFF	TGTGCCAGCAGGATGGGGCAGAGTGAAGCTTTCTTT
TRBV6-6	-	-	TRBJ1-1	CASSSQGWNTEAFF	TGTGCCAGCAGTTCCCAGGGATGGAACACTGAAGCTTTCTTT
TRBV10-3	-	TRBD2	TRBJ2-3	CAISNRLAGGLTDTQYF	TGTGCCATCAGTAATCGACTAGCGGGGGGCTTGACAGATACGCAGTATTTT
TRBV5-6	-	-	TRBJ1-2	CASSPEASPIYGYTF	TGTGCCAGCAGCCCGGAGGCATCTCCCATCTATGGCTACACCTTC
TRBV7-8	once	-	TRBJ1-4	CASSLGGSTNEKLFF	TGTGCCAGCAGCTTAGGGGGATCAACTAATGAAAAACTGTTTTTT
TRBV7-7	-	TRBD1	TRBJ2-5	CASSLIPGQVETQYF	TGTGCCAGCAGCCTCATACCGGGACAGGTGGAGACCCAGTACTTC
TRBV30	-	-	TRBJ2-5	CAWSVGLGKETQYF	TGTGCCTGGAGTGTTGGTTTGGGAAAAGAGACCCAGTACTTC
TRBV7-8	-	-	TRBJ2-2	CASSLAQGLNTGELFF	TGTGCCAGCAGTTTAGCGCAGGGCCTGAACACCGGGGAGCTGTTTTTT
TRBV29-1	-	TRBD1	TRBJ1-4	CSAGQGTNEKLFF	TGCAGCGCCGGACAGGGGACTAATGAAAAACTGTTTTTT
TRBV14	-	TRBD1	TRBJ1-4	CASSQGGQANEKLFF	TGTGCCAGCAGCCAAGGGGGACAGGCTAATGAAAAACTGTTTTTT
TRBV29-1	-	TRBD1	TRBJ1-3	CSVGTGATGNTIYF	TGCAGCGTTGGAACAGGGGCTACTGGAAACACCATATATTTT
TRBV29-1	-	-	TRBJ2-7	CSVDSAFGLTYEQYF	TGCAGCGTTGATTCGGCTTTCGGGTTAACCTACGAGCAGTACTTC
TRBV5-6	-	TRBD2	TRBJ2-3	CASSLGLAGRADTQYF	TGTGCCAGCAGCTTGGGACTAGCGGGGAGGGCAGATACGCAGTATTTT